This T cell receptor beta chain was obtained from a study of beta chain features in type 1 diabetes. General study points: An over-representation of cells with high TCR expression could result from cDNA sequencing.

This clone was counted between two and nine times. What it binds is unknown. What was sequenced were expressed TCRB transcripts, since all of the isolated RNA had been reverse transcribed. Data came from immunoSEQ multiplex PCR; TCRdb stores just in-frame clones and leaves some out. The table has hundreds of thousands of clones, roughly 12% seen once. Germline V gene data show CDR1 as SGHRS and CDR2 as YFSETQ. CDR3 length: 14 residues. With 0 bases removed from V and 3 bases from J, the gap between germline ends came to 7 bases. Source material: naive CD4+ T cells from blood. This sequence originates from a man aged 18 to 30 in good health. J is TRBJ1-5 and V is TRBV5-1; possibly TRBD1 for D (6 bases). CDR3 sequence reads: CASSLGGPNQPQHF. The CDR3 DNA reads as TGCGCCAGCAGCTTGGGGGGGCCCAATCAGCCCCAGCATTTT. Combining the CDR3 with reference TRBV5-1 and TRBJ1-5 gives the whole variable domain KAGVTQTPRYLIKTRGQQVTLSCSPISGHRSVSWYQQTPGQGLQFLFEYFSETQRNKGNFPGRFSGRQFSNSRSEMNVSTLELGDSALYLCASSLGGPNQPQHFGDGTRLSIL.